This TCR beta chain was sequenced for a study of CD8+ T cells in alopecia areata. Looking at the study overall: Severity scoring for treated patients was based on the percentage of affected scalp area. General study results and limits: Uncertainty remains about how baseline CD8+ expansion links to response, with one nonresponder.

Treatment specified: oral pan-JAK inhibitor, 5-10 mg twice daily. In alopecia areata patients, both lesional scalp punch biopsies and peripheral blood were collected. The researchers isolated CD4+ and CD8+ T cells from PBMCs by sorting. As the sequencing template, cDNA was produced by extracting RNA and reverse transcribing it. Profiling relied on immunoSEQ multiplex PCR, and the TCRdb table lists in-frame clones only, not all of them. The sample carries 90,000 to 120,000 clones, around 84% recorded once. From germline, CDR1 is SEHNR and CDR2 FQNEAQ (reference sequence). Deletions cut 5 bases from V and 3 bases from J, with 5 bases between. The CDR3 covers 11 residues. Remarks on this clone: Its target is unknown.

The sequence was collected from a human donor with alopecia areata. The sequencing here drew on CD8+ T cells sorted from blood, taken at week 24, from a patient treated with tofacitinib. The J gene is TRBJ2-7, the V gene TRBV7-9, with D unresolved. CDR3 region: CASSRDYEQYF. The CDR3 nucleotides are TGTGCCAGCAGCCGAGACTACGAGCAGTACTTC. The whole variable domain, remainder taken from reference TRBV7-9 and TRBJ2-7, is DTGVSQNPRHKITKRGQNVTFRCDPISEHNRLYWYRQTLGQGPEFLTYFQNEAQLEKSRLLSDRFSAERPKGSFSTLEIQRTEQGDSAMYLCASSRDYEQYFGPGTRLTVT.